This TCR beta chain was recorded in a study of T cell changes during pregnancy in multiple sclerosis. Looked up from germline, CDR1 is SGHAT and CDR2 is FQDESV (reference sequence). The CDR3 contains 16 residues. V lost 2 bases and J lost 3, with 16 bases in between. Sequenced by immunoSEQ multiplex PCR; TCRdb stores in-frame clones only, minus some. This repertoire shows about 53,000 clones, over 90% found once; its top ten account for around 0.49%. The TCR comes from a female donor with multiple sclerosis, enrolled in a pregnancy study. Sequencing used CD4+ T cells from peripheral blood mononuclear cells, obtained in the third trimester of pregnancy. V usage is TRBV11-1 and J usage is TRBJ2-5, with D possibly matching TRBD2 (6 bases). Here the CDR3 reads CASSLSTAGKEETQYF. The CDR3 nucleotides are TGTGCCAGCAGCTTATCGACGGCGGGGAAAGAAGAGACCCAGTACTTC.